A single T cell receptor (beta chain) is shown here with its context. The record originates from a study of control samples from healthy donors and cancer patients. TCRdb's table, derived via immunoSEQ multiplex PCR, lists solely in-frame clones and lacks some. The sample records 90,000 to 100,000 clones, about 80% being singletons. Material: blood. The TCR sequence derives from a woman aged 25 to 45 in good health.

The CDR3 DNA reads TGTGCCAGCAGCCGCTCACAAGGGGGCGGTAAAGAGACCCAGTACTTC. Its protein product is CASSRSQGGGKETQYF. The V gene is TRBV9, the J gene TRBJ2-5, with TRBD1 matching 7 bases. V lost 4 bases to trimming and J lost 3 bases; unmatched junction nucleotides: 12. Germline V CDR1 and CDR2: SGDLS, YYNGEE. The CDR3 is 16 residues long.